The subject of this entry is one T cell receptor beta chain. The antigen remains unidentified. The data originate from a study of breast tumors, draining lymph nodes, adjacent tissues. Overall study findings and caveats: Compared with lymph nodes, tumors were less diverse; compared with nontumor tissue, more. The data were judged consistent with most tumor T cells coming from lymph node and expanding in tumor. Luminal-like breast cancer showed significantly greater tumor-nontumor repertoire similarity than basal-like breast cancer did.

TCRdb re-derived calls from the multiplex PCR reads in MiXCR, one entry per CDR3 protein. The sample has 50,000 to 55,000 distinct CDR3 sequences, roughly 39% seen once. Per the germline V gene, CDR1 is SGHRS and CDR2 is YFSETQ. The J segment lost 11 bases and the V segment lost 0 bases, leaving 9 bases of the junction unmatched. The CDR3 has 15 residues. Sequencing input: breast tumor tissue. This TCR was recovered from a female donor with breast cancer. Some clones in this sample may be carry-over from other donors' samples. The genes are TRBV5-1 and TRBJ2-3, with TRBD1 matching over 10 bases. This chain's CDR3 is CASSLDGTGEYEQYF. The CDR3 region has the DNA TGCGCCAGCAGCTTGGATGGGACAGGGGAGTATGAGCAGTATTTT. The full variable domain, in which reference TRBV5-1 and TRBJ2-3 provide the parts outside the CDR3, is KAGVTQTPRYLIKTRGQQVTLSCSPISGHRSVSWYQQTPGQGLQFLFEYFSETQRNKGNFPGRFSGRQFSNSRSEMNVSTLELGDSALYLCASSLDGTGEYEQYFGPGTRLTVL.